Below are 4 T cell receptor beta chains sequenced from a single sample in a study of blood T cell repertoires in COVID-19. TCRdb keeps only in-frame clones here, not all; method: immunoSEQ multiplex PCR. The sample includes about 310,000 clones, over 75% of them seen just once. Sequenced material: peripheral blood. The receptors come from a man aged 50-60 years with active or convalescent COVID-19.

In regard to this clone: At one end, the junction sequence differs from germline, possibly due to a read error. The chain combines TRBV4-3 with TRBJ2-1; 11 bases map to TRBD2. CDR1 LGHNA and CDR2 YSLEER come from the germline V gene. There are 13 residues in the CDR3. CDR3 coding DNA: TGCGCCAGCAGCCCTTCGATAGCGGGGGGGCTTCTCTTC. Translation: CASSPSIAGGLLF.

The chain links TRBV7-9 to TRBJ2-7, with D perhaps matching TRBD1 (7 bases). CDR3 length equals 16 residues. The V end was cut by 4 bases, the J end by 3 bases, with 19 bases between. Germline-derived CDR1 and CDR2 are SEHNR and FQNEAQ (reference sequence). CDR3 sequence: CASSSGRGRGDYEQYF. The CDR3 nucleotides read TGTGCCAGCAGCTCGGGTAGGGGGCGCGGGGACTACGAGCAGTACTTC.

The gene calls are TRBV2 and TRBJ1-2, with TRBD1 as a possible D gene (6 bases). V was cut by 6 bases and J by 3 bases, with 11 bases left in between. Germline CDR1 reads SNHLY; CDR2 reads FYNNEI. The CDR3 loop spans 13 amino acids. The CDR3 loop reads CASRAGADYGYTF. DNA of the CDR3: TGTGCCAGCAGGGCAGGGGCCGACTATGGCTACACCTTC.

Sample share makes this clone medium-sized. The chain has TRBV29-1 and TRBJ2-3; possible D gene TRBD2, 5 bases. Germline assignment: CDR1 SQVTM and CDR2 ANQGSEA. The CDR3 totals 14 residues. The V end lost 3 bases, the J end lost 0 bases, and 10 bases lay between the germline ends. The CDR3 DNA is TGCAGCGTTGAGGGCGGGTCTAGCACAGATACGCAGTATTTT. It yields the protein CSVEGGSSTDTQYF.